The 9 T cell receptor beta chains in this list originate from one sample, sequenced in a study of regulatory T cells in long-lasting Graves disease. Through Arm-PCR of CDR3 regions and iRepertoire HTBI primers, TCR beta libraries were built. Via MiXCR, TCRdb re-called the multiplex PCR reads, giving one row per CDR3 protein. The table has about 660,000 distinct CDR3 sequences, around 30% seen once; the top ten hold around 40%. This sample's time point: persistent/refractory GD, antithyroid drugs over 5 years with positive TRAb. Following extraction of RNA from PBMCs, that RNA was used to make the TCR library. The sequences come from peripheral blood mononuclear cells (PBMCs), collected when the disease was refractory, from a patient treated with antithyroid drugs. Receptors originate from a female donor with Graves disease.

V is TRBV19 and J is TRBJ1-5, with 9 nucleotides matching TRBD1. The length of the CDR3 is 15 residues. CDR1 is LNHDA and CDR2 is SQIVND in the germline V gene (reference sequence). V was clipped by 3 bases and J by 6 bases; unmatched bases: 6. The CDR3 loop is CASSIVGQGFQPQHF. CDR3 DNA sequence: TGTGCCAGTAGTATTGTGGGACAGGGTTTTCAGCCCCAGCATTTT.

The CDR3 here is CASRPRNPLYGYTF. The DNA for the CDR3 is TGTGCCAGCAGACCGCGAAACCCCCTCTATGGCTACACCTTC. V and J are TRBV12-3 or TRBV12-4 and TRBJ1-2; D unclear. The V gene lost 6 bases and the J gene lost 4 bases, with 15 bases spanning the gap. This CDR3 is 14 amino acids long.

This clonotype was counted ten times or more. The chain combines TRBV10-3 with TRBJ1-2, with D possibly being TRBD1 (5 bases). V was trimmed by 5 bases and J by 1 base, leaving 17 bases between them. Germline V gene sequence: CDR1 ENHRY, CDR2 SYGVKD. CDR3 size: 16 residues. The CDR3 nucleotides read TGTGCCATCAGTAATCGGCAGGGAGACGTTAACTATGGCTACACCTTC. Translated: CAISNRQGDVNYGYTF.

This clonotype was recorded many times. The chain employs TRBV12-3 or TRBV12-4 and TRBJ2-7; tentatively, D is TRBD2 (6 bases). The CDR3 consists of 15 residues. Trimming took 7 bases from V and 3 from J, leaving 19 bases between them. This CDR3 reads CASTRSGTRSYEQYF. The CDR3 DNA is TGTGCCAGCACAAGATCCGGGACTCGAAGCTACGAGCAGTACTTC.

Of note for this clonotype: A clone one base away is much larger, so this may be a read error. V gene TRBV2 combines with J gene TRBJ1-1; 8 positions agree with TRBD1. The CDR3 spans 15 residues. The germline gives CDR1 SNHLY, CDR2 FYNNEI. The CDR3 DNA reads TGTGCCAGCAGCGCGGACAGGGCAATGAACGCTGAAGCTTTCTTT. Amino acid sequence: CASSADRAMNAEAFF. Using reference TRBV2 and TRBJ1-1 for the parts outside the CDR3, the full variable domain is EPEVTQTPSHQVTQMGQEVILRCVPISNHLYFYWYRQILGQKVEFLVSFYNNEISEKSEIFDDQFSVERPDGSNFTLKIRSTKLEDSAMYFCASSADRAMNAEAFFGQGTRLTVV.

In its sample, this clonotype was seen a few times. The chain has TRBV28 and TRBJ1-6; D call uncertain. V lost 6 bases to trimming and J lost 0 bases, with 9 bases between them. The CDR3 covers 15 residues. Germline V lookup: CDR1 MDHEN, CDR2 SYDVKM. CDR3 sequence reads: CASSPPDSYNSPLHF. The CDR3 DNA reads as TGTGCCAGCAGCCCCCCCGACTCCTATAATTCACCCCTCCACTTT.

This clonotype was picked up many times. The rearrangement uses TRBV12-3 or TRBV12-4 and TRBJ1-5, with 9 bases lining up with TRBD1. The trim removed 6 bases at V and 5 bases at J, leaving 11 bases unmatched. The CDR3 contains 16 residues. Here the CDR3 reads CASSMTPGQGYQPQHF. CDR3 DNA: TGTGCCAGCAGCATGACCCCGGGACAGGGTTATCAGCCCCAGCATTTT.

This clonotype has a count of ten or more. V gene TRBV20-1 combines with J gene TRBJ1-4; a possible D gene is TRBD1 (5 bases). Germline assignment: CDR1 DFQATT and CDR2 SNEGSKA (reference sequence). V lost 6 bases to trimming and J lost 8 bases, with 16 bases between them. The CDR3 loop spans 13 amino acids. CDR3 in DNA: TGCAGTGCCCCAGGGCAGGGCGAGGAAAAACTGTTTTTT. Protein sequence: CSAPGQGEEKLFF.

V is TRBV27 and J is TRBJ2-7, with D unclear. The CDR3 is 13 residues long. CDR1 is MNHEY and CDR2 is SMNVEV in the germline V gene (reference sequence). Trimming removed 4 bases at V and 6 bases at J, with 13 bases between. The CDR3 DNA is TGTGCCAGCAGTTACCGCCTATCGGGCGAGCAGTACTTC. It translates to CASSYRLSGEQYF.